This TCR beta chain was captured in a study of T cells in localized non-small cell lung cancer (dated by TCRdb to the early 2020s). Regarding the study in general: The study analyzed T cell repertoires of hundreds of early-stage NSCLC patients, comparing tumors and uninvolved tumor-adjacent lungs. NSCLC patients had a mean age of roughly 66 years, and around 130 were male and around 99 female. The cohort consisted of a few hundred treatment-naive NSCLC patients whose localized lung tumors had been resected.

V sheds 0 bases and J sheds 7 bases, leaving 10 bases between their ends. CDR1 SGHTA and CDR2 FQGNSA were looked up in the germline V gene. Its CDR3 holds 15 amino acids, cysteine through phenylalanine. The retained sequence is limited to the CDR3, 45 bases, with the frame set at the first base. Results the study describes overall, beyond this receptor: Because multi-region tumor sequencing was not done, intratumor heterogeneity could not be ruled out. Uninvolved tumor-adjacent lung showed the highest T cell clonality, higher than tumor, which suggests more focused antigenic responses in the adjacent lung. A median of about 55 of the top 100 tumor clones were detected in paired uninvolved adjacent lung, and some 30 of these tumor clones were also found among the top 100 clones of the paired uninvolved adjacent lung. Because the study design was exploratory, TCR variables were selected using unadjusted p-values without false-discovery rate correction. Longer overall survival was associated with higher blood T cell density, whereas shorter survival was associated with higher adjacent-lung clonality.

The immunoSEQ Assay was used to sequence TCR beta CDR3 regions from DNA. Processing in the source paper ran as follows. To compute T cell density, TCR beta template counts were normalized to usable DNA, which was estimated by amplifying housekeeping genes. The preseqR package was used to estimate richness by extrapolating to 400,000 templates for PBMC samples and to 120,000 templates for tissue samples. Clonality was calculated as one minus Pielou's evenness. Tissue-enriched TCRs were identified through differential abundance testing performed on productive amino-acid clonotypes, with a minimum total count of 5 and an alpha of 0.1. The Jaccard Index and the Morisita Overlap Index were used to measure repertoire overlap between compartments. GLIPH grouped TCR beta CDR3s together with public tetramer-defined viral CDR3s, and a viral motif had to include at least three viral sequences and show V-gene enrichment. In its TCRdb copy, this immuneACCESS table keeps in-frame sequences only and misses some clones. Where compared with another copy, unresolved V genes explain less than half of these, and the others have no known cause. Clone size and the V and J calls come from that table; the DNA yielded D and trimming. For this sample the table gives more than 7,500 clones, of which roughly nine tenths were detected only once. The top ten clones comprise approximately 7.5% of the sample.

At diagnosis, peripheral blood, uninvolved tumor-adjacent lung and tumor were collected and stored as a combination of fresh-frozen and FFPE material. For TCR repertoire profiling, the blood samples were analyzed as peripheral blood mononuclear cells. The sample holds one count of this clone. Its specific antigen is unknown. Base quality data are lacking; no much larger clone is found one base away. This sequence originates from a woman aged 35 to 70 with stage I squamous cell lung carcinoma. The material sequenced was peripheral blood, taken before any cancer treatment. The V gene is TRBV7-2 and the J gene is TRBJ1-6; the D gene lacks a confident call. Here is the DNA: TGTGCCAGCAGCTTAGCGGGAATGGGAAATTCACCCCTCCACTTT. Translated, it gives CASSLAGMGNSPLHF.